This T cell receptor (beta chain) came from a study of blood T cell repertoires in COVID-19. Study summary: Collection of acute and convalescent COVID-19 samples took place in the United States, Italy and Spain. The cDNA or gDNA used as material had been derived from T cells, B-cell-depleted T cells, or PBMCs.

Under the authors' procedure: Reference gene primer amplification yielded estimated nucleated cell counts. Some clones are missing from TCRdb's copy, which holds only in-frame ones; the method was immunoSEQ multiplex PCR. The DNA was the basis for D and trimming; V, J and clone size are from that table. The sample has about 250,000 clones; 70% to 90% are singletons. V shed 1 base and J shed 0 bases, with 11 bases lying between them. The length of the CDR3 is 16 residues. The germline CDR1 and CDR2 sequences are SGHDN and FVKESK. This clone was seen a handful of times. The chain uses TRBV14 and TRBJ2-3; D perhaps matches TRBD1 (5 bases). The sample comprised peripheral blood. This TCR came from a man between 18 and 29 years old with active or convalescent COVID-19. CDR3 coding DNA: TGTGCCAGCAGCCAAGGAAATTACAGGAGCACAGATACGCAGTATTTT. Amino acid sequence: CASSQGNYRSTDTQYF. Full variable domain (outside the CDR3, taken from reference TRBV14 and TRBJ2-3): EAGVTQFPSHSVIEKGQTVTLRCDPISGHDNLYWYRRVMGKEIKFLLHFVKESKQDESGMPNNRFLAERTGGTYSTLKVQPAELEDSGVYFCASSQGNYRSTDTQYFGPGTRLTVL.